The 5 T cell receptor beta chains in this list originate from one sample, sequenced in a study of blood T cell repertoires in COVID-19. Data came from immunoSEQ multiplex PCR; TCRdb stores just in-frame clones and leaves some out. Altogether hundreds of thousands of clones are present, about four fifths being singletons, with the ten largest covering 7.5%. Input material: peripheral blood. All receptors derive from a woman older than 75 with COVID-19, enrolled during active disease.

V gene TRBV6-1 combines with J gene TRBJ1-4; D call uncertain. Germline-derived CDR1 and CDR2 are MNHNS and SASEGT. V shed 3 bases and J shed 8 bases, with 19 bases lying between them. The CDR3 extends over 16 amino acids. The CDR3 sequence: CASSEGDIRREEKLFF. Here the CDR3 DNA reads TGTGCCAGCAGTGAGGGAGATATTAGGAGGGAGGAAAAACTGTTTTTT.

The J gene is TRBJ2-7, the V gene TRBV20-1; the D gene is possibly TRBD2 (6 bases). CDR1 is DFQATT, CDR2 SNEGSKA, per germline (reference sequence). This CDR3 is 11 amino acids long. Trimming left V 5 bases short and J 7 bases short, with 12 bases between. CDR3 residues: CSAAPGLEQYF. The CDR3 DNA is TGCAGTGCTGCTCCGGGACTGGAGCAGTACTTC.

The chain joins TRBV3-1 (or the pseudogene TRBV3-2) to TRBJ1-3, with a tentative D call TRBD1 (6 bases). This CDR3 spans 13 amino acids. V dropped 5 bases and J dropped 4 bases, with 9 bases sitting between them. Germline V gives CDR1 LGHDT, CDR2 YNNKEL (reference sequence). DNA for the CDR3: TGTGCCAGCAGCACGCAGGGGGGAAACACCATATATTTT. Translation gives CASSTQGGNTIYF.

This chain connects TRBV5-4 to TRBJ1-6; TRBD1 is a possible D gene (6 bases). Germline V gene sequence: CDR1 SGHNT, CDR2 YYREEE (reference sequence). This CDR3 contains 18 residues. Trimming cost V 0 bases and J 3 bases, with 16 bases left between them. CDR3 DNA sequence: TGTGCCAGCAGCTTGGCCCGGGGGGGGCCCAACTATAATTCACCCCTCCACTTT. This encodes CASSLARGGPNYNSPLHF.

The chain carries TRBV3-1 (or the pseudogene TRBV3-2) and TRBJ2-7; TRBD1 agrees at 8 bases. CDR1 is LGHDT and CDR2 is YNNKEL in the germline V gene (reference sequence). The CDR3 is made up of 11 amino acids. The ends lost 8 bases at V and 6 bases at J; junction bases unmatched: 3. The CDR3 DNA follows: TGTGCCAGCGGACAGGGTTTCGAGCAGTACTTC. Its protein is CASGQGFEQYF.